Following are 4 T cell receptor beta chains from one sample sequenced in a study of T cell repertoires in cytomegalovirus infection. TCRdb recomputed calls from the reads with MiXCR, one row per CDR3 protein. Counted here are 250,000 to 400,000 distinct CDR3 sequences, roughly 25% occurring once; the ten biggest clones make up about an eighth. Their cognate antigens are unknown. Sequenced material: cultured PBMCs, taken from culture after CMV antigen stimulation. The receptor source for this set is a human donor in good health (CMV status not recorded). Some clones in this sample may be carry-over from other donors' samples.

This clonotype was recorded at least ten times. The chain carries TRBV7-9 and TRBJ1-5; 9 positions match TRBD1. The CDR3 extends over 13 amino acids. CDR1 is SEHNR and CDR2 is FQNEAQ in the germline V gene (reference sequence). With V trimmed by 6 bases and J by 4 bases, 1 base remained unmatched. CDR3 sequence reads: CASRGQGNQPQHF. The CDR3, as DNA: TGTGCCAGCAGGGGACAGGGTAATCAGCCCCAGCATTTT.

This clonotype was seen many times. The J gene is TRBJ1-5, the V gene TRBV19; D unclear. The germline V and J ends were trimmed by 4 bases and 4 bases, with 5 bases remaining between them. The CDR3 sequence is 12 residues long. The germline V gene encodes CDR1 LNHDA and CDR2 SQIVND (reference sequence). CDR3 sequence (DNA): TGTGCCAGTAGTAAAATAAATCAGCCCCAGCATTTT. As protein: CASSKINQPQHF.

The chain carries TRBV7-6 and TRBJ1-1; D perhaps matches TRBD1 (5 bases). This CDR3 contains 14 residues. V lost 2 bases and J 4 bases, leaving 11 bases between the germline ends. Germline CDR1 reads SGHVS; CDR2 reads FNYEAQ. CDR3 region: CASSLMGESTEAFF. CDR3 in DNA: TGTGCCAGCAGCTTAATGGGGGAAAGCACTGAAGCTTTCTTT.

The J gene is TRBJ2-2, the V gene TRBV13; 7 bases match TRBD1. Trimming removed 7 bases from V and 5 bases from J; junction bases left unmatched: 10. This CDR3 has 15 amino acids. The germline V gene has CDR1 PRHDT and CDR2 FYEKMQ (reference sequence). The CDR3, as DNA: TGTGCCAGCACCGCACCGACAGGGCGTACCGGGGAGCTGTTTTTT. Translating it yields CASTAPTGRTGELFF. Full variable domain (outside the CDR3, taken from reference TRBV13 and TRBJ2-2): AAGVIQSPRHLIKEKRETATLKCYPIPRHDTVYWYQQGPGQDPQFLISFYEKMQSDKGSIPDRFSAQQFSDYHSELNMSSLELGDSALYFCASTAPTGRTGELFFGEGSRLTVL.